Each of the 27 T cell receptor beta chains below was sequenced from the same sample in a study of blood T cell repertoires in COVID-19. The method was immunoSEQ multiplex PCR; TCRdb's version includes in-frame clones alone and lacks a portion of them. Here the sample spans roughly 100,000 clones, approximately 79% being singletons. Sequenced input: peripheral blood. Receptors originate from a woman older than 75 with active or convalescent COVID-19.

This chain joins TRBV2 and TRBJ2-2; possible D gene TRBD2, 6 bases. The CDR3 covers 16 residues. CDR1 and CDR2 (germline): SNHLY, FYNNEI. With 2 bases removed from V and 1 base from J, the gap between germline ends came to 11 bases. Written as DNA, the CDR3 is TGTGCCAGCAGTGAATTCCTAGCGCTGAACACCGGGGAGCTGTTTTTT. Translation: CASSEFLALNTGELFF. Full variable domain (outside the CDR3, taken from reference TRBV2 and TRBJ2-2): EPEVTQTPSHQVTQMGQEVILRCVPISNHLYFYWYRQILGQKVEFLVSFYNNEISEKSEIFDDQFSVERPDGSNFTLKIRSTKLEDSAMYFCASSEFLALNTGELFFGEGSRLTVL.

Here the CDR3 DNA reads TGTGCCATCAGTGAAAGGGACAGGGGGCGTTACGAGCAGTACTTC. Residues: CAISERDRGRYEQYF. The chain combines TRBV10-3 with TRBJ2-7; TRBD1 agrees at 12 bases. Germline assignment: CDR1 ENHRY and CDR2 SYGVKD. CDR3 length: 15 residues. V was pared by 3 bases and J by 4 bases, with 4 bases of the junction left unmatched.

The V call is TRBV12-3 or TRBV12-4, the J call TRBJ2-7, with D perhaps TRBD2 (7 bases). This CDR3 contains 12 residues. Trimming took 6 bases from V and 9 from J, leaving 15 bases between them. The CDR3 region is CASRGGRGRQYF. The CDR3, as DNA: TGTGCCAGCAGGGGGGGGCGCGGCAGGCAGTACTTC.

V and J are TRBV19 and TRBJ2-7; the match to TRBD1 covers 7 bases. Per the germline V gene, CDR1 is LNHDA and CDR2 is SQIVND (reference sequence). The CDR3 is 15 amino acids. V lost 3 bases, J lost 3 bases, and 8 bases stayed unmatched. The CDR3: CASSILGDRVYEQYF. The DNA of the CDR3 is TGTGCCAGTAGTATCCTAGGGGACAGAGTCTACGAGCAGTACTTC.

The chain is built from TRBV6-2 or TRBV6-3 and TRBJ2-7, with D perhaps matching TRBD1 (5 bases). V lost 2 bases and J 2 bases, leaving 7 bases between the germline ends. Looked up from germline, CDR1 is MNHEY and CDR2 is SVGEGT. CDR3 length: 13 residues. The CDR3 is CASSYEQAYEQYF. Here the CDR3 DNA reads TGTGCCAGCAGTTACGAACAGGCCTACGAGCAGTACTTC.

CDR3 in amino acids: CASSQAGEQPQHF. The DNA for the CDR3 is TGCGCCAGCAGCCAAGCAGGGGAACAGCCCCAGCATTTT. This chain connects TRBV4-1 to TRBJ1-5, with D possibly being TRBD1 (6 bases). V was cut by 1 base and J by 7 bases, with 8 bases left in between. The CDR3 extends over 13 amino acids. Germline CDR1 and CDR2: MGHRA and YSYEKL.

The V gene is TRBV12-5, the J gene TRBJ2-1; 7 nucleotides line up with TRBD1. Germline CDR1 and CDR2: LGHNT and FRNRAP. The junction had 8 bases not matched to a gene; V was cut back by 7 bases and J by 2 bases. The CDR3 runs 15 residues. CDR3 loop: CASARQGTTYNEQFF. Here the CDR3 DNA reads TGTGCTAGTGCCCGACAGGGAACTACCTACAATGAGCAGTTCTTC.

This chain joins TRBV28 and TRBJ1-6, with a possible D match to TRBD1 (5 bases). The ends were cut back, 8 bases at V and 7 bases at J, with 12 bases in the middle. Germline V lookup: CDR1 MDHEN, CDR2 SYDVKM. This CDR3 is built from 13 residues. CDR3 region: CASGRVENSPLHF. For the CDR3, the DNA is TGTGCCAGCGGCAGGGTTGAGAATTCACCCCTCCACTTT.

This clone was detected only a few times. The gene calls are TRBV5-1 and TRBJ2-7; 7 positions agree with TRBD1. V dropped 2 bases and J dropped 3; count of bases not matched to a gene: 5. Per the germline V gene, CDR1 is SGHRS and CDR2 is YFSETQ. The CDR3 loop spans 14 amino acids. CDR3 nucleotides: TGCGCCAGCAGCTTCACAGGGGTGGTCTACGAGCAGTACTTC. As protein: CASSFTGVVYEQYF.

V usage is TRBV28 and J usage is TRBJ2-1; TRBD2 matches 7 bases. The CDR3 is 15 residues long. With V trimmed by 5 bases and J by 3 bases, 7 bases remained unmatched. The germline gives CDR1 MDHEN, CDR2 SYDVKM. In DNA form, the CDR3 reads TGTGCCAGCAGTATCCTAGCGGCCCACTACAATGAGCAGTTCTTC. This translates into CASSILAAHYNEQFF. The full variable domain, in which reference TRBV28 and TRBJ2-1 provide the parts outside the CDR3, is DVKVTQSSRYLVKRTGEKVFLECVQDMDHENMFWYRQDPGLGLRLIYFSYDVKMKEKGDIPEGYSVSREKKERFSLILESASTNQTSMYLCASSILAAHYNEQFFGPGTRLTVL.

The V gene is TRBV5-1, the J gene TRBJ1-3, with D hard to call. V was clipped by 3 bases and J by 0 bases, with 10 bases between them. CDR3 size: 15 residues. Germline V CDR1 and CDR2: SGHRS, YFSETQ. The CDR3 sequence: CASSSAGGSGNTIYF. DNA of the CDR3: TGCGCCAGCAGCTCAGCAGGTGGCTCTGGAAACACCATATATTTT.

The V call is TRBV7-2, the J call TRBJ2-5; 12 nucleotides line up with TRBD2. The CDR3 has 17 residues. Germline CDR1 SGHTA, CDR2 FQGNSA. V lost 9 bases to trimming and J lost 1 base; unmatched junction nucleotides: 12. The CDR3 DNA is TGTGCCAGTCGTGAGACTAGCGGGGGATTAGGCCAAGAGACCCAGTACTTC. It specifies CASRETSGGLGQETQYF.

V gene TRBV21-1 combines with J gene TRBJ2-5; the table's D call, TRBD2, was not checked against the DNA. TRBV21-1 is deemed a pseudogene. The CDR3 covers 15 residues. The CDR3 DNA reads TGTGCCAGCAGCAAAGGACGGCTCGGAGATGGGACCCAGTACTTC. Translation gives CASSKGRLGDGTQYF.

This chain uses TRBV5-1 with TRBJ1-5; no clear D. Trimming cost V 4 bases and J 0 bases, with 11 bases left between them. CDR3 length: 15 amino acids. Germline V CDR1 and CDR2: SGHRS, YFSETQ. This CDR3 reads CASSHRGPSNQPQHF. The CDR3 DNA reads TGCGCCAGCAGCCATCGCGGGCCTAGCAATCAGCCCCAGCATTTT.

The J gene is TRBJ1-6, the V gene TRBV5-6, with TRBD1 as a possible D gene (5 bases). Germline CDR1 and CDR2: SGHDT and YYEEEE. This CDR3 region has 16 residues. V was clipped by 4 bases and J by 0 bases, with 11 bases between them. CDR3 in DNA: TGTGCCAGCAGCCTGGGGGGGGTCTCCTATAATTCACCCCTCCACTTT. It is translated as CASSLGGVSYNSPLHF. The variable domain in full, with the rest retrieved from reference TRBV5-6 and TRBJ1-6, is DAGVTQSPTHLIKTRGQQVTLRCSPKSGHDTVSWYQQALGQGPQFIFQYYEEEERQRGNFPDRFSGHQFPNYSSELNVNALLLGDSALYLCASSLGGVSYNSPLHFGNGTRLTVT.

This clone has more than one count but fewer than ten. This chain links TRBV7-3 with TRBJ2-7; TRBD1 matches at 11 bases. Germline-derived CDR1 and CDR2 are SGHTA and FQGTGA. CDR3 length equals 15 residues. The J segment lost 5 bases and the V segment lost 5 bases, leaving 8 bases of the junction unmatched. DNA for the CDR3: TGTGCCAGCAGCCGATCGGGACAGGGGGTCGACGAGCAGTACTTC. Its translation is CASSRSGQGVDEQYF.

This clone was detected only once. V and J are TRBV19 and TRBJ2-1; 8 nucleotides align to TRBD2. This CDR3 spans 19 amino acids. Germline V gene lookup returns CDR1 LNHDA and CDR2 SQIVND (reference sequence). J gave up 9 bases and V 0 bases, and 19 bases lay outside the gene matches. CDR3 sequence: CASSIDHLGATGGQVEQFF. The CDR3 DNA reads TGTGCCAGTAGTATAGATCACCTGGGTGCTACGGGAGGGCAAGTTGAGCAGTTCTTC.

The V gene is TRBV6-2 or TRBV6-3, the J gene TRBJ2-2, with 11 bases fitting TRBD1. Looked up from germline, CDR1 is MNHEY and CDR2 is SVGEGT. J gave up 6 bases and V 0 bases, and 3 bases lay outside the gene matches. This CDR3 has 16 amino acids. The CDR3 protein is CASSYSWTGGPGELFF. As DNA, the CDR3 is TGTGCCAGCAGTTACTCCTGGACAGGGGGCCCCGGGGAGCTGTTTTTT.

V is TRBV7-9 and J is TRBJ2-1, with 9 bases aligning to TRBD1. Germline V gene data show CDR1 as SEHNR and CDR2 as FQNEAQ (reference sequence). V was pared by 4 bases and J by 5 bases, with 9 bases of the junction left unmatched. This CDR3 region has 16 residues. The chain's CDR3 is CASSSLPGQGDNEQFF. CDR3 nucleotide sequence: TGTGCCAGCAGCTCCTTACCGGGACAGGGTGACAATGAGCAGTTCTTC.

The CDR3 region has the DNA TGTGCCAGCAGCCCACCGCGAGGAAATACTGAAGCTTTCTTT. Amino acid sequence: CASSPPRGNTEAFF. The genes are TRBV7-2 and TRBJ1-1, with D uncertain. Germline V gene lookup returns CDR1 SGHTA and CDR2 FQGNSA. The V end was cut by 5 bases, the J end by 5 bases, with 15 bases between. CDR3 length: 14 amino acids.

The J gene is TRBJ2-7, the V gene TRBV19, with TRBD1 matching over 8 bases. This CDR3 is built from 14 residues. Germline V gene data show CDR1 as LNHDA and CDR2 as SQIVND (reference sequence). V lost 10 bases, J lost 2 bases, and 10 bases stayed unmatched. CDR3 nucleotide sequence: TGTGCCACAGTCCGGACAGGGCCGCCCTACGAGCAGTACTTC. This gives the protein CATVRTGPPYEQYF.

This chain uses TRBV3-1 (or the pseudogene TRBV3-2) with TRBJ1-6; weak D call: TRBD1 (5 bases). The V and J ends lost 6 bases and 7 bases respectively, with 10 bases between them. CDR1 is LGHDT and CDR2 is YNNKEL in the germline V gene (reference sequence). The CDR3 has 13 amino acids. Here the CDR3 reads CASSQTENSPLHF. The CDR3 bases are TGTGCCAGCAGTCAGACAGAAAATTCACCCCTCCACTTT.

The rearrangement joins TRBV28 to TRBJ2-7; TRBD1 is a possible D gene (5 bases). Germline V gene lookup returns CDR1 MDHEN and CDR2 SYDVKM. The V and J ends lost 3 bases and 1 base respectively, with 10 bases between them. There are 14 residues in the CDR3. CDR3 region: CASSLGQVSYEQYF. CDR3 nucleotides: TGTGCCAGCAGTTTGGGGCAGGTGTCCTACGAGCAGTACTTC.

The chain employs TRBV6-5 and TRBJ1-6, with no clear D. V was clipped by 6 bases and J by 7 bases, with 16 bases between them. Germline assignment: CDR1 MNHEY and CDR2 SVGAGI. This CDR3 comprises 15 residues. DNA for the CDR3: TGTGCCAGCAGCCCCGGTCCCGGGGAAAATTCACCCCTCCACTTT. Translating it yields CASSPGPGENSPLHF.

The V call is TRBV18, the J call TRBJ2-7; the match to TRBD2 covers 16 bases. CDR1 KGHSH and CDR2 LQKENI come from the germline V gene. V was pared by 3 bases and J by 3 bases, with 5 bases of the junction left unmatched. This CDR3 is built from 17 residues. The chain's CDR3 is CASSPGTSGRGLYEQYF. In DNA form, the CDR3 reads TGTGCCAGCTCACCCGGGACTAGCGGGAGGGGTCTCTACGAGCAGTACTTC.

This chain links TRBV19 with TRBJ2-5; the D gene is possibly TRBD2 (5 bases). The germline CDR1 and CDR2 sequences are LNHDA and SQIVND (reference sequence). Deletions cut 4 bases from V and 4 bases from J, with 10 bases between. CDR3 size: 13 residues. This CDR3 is CASSTIEGETQYF. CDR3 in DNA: TGTGCCAGTAGTACTATAGAGGGAGAGACCCAGTACTTC.

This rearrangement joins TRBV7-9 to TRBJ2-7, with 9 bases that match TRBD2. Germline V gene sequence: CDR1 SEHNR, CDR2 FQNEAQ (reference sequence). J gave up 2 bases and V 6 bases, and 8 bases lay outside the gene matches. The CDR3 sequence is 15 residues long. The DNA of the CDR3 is TGTGCCAGCAGTCCCACTAGCGGGCCGCCCTACGAGCAGTACTTC. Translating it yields CASSPTSGPPYEQYF.